This entry lists 20 T cell receptor beta chains sequenced from one sample in a study of blood T cells in healthy people across ages. Primed by a sample-barcoded 5' primer and a J-beta primer mix, a second PCR proceeded for 7 to 11 cycles. Using its own MiXCR run on the 5' RACE reads, TCRdb lists one record per CDR3 protein. Among 450,000 to 700,000 distinct CDR3 sequences listed, 27% were seen once. The sequencing input was blood. These TCRs come from a woman between 65 and 79 years old in good health.

This clonotype was counted between two and nine times. The chain recombines TRBV7-9 with TRBJ1-5, with a weak D call TRBD1 (6 bases). This CDR3 region has 15 residues. The germline V gene encodes CDR1 SEHNR and CDR2 FQNEAQ (reference sequence). V was pared by 8 bases and J by 6 bases, with 20 bases between. CDR3 DNA: TGTGCCAGCGCCCAAATGGAGGAGGGGGTTCAGCCCCAGCATTTT. Encoded protein: CASAQMEEGVQPQHF.

This clonotype was counted a few times. The rearrangement joins TRBV29-1 to TRBJ2-5, with D tentatively TRBD1 (6 bases). The CDR3 length is 12 residues. Germline V CDR1 and CDR2: SQVTM, ANQGSEA. Trimming pared 7 bases from V and 1 base from J, leaving 10 bases between. Here the CDR3 reads CSARQAQETQYF. The DNA for the CDR3 is TGCAGCGCCCGACAGGCCCAAGAGACCCAGTACTTC. Together with reference TRBV29-1 and TRBJ2-5, the CDR3 gives the full variable domain: SAVISQKPSRDICQRGTSLTIQCQVDSQVTMMFWYRQQPGQSLTLIATANQGSEATYESGFVIDKFPISRPNLTFSTLTVSNMSPEDSSIYLCSARQAQETQYFGPGTRLLVL.

This clonotype was seen a handful of times. The chain carries TRBV2 and TRBJ2-5, with TRBD2 matching over 10 bases. V trimming: 4 bases; J trimming: 5 bases; junction bases outside the gene matches: 7. CDR1 SNHLY and CDR2 FYNNEI come from the germline V gene. CDR3 size: 15 residues. This CDR3 reads CASSVLAGTRETQYF. The CDR3 DNA reads TGTGCCAGCAGTGTACTAGCGGGGACAAGGGAGACCCAGTACTTC.

V usage is TRBV7-9 and J usage is TRBJ2-1; a possible D gene is TRBD1 (5 bases). Germline CDR1 is SEHNR and CDR2 is FQNEAQ (reference sequence). V lost 1 base and J 5 bases, leaving 9 bases between the germline ends. There are 14 residues in the CDR3. Here the CDR3 DNA reads TGTGCCAGCAGCTTAGACTGGGGCAACAATGAGCAGTTCTTC. Protein product: CASSLDWGNNEQFF.

This sequence joins TRBV7-8 and TRBJ2-3; no definite D call. Trimming cost V 1 base and J 1 base, with 12 bases left between them. Germline CDR1 and CDR2: SGHVS and FQNEAQ. CDR3 length equals 16 residues. The CDR3 bases are TGTGCCAGCAGCTTAGAAAGATTGAGTCGCACAGATACGCAGTATTTT. Its protein product is CASSLERLSRTDTQYF.

The chain couples TRBV27 to TRBJ2-7; D is unclear. The CDR3 has 14 residues. Germline V lookup: CDR1 MNHEY, CDR2 SMNVEV (reference sequence). V lost 2 bases and J lost 0, with 8 bases in between. CDR3 sequence reads: CASSLIPASYEQYF. The CDR3 DNA reads as TGTGCCAGCAGTTTAATTCCCGCCTCCTACGAGCAGTACTTC.

The rearrangement links TRBV30 to TRBJ2-5, with D perhaps TRBD1 (6 bases). Germline CDR1 reads GTSNPN; CDR2 reads SVGIG (reference sequence). Trimming removed 0 bases from V and 4 bases from J, with 12 bases in between. The CDR3 is 14 residues long. CDR3 in DNA: TGTGCCTGGAGTGTTCAGAGGGGGAGAGAGACCCAGTACTTC. Protein: CAWSVQRGRETQYF.

This chain joins TRBV7-2 and TRBJ2-7; 7 bases map to TRBD1. The CDR3 has 13 residues. J was trimmed by 12 bases and V by 5 bases; bases with no gene match: 13. CDR1 is SGHTA, CDR2 FQGNSA, per germline. CDR3 nucleotides: TGTGCCAGCAGCCAGGAAGCCCGGGACAGCAGGTACTTC. It codes for CASSQEARDSRYF.

The chain employs TRBV28 and TRBJ2-5; TRBD2 aligns across 10 bases. CDR1 and CDR2 (germline): MDHEN, SYDVKM. This CDR3 is built from 16 residues. Trimming cost V 5 bases and J 0 bases; bases outside gene matches: 6. The CDR3 loop reads CASSPLAGMYQETQYF. The CDR3 nucleotides read TGTGCCAGCAGTCCACTAGCGGGGATGTACCAAGAGACCCAGTACTTC.

The CDR3 loop reads CASSHRQRGHQETQYF. The CDR3 DNA reads as TGTGCCAGCAGCCACCGACAAAGGGGACATCAAGAGACCCAGTACTTC. This rearrangement joins TRBV3-1 to TRBJ2-5; D is possibly TRBD1 (6 bases). Germline V gives CDR1 LGHDT, CDR2 YNNKEL (reference sequence). Trimming removed 3 bases from V and 2 bases from J, with 16 bases in between. The CDR3 extends over 16 amino acids.

V gene TRBV20-1 combines with J gene TRBJ2-5; 7 bases fit TRBD2. J was trimmed by 2 bases and V by 3 bases; bases with no gene match: 9. CDR1 and CDR2 from the germline V gene are DFQATT and SNEGSKA (reference sequence). The CDR3 runs to 15 residues. This CDR3 is CSARDRGLPQETQYF. The CDR3 bases are TGCAGTGCTAGGGATAGGGGACTACCACAAGAGACCCAGTACTTC.

The chain has TRBV7-9 and TRBJ2-5; no firm D call. Germline loops: CDR1 SEHNR, CDR2 FQNEAQ (reference sequence). V lost 0 bases and J lost 2, with 16 bases in between. This CDR3 is built from 17 residues. The CDR3 DNA is TGTGCCAGCAGCTTAGCGGGGAATCGGGCCGATCAAGAGACCCAGTACTTC. This codes for CASSLAGNRADQETQYF.

This rearrangement joins TRBV7-2 to TRBJ1-3; 7 bases agree with TRBD1. The germline CDR1 and CDR2 sequences are SGHTA and FQGNSA. The CDR3 is 19 amino acids. The J segment lost 0 bases and the V segment lost 5 bases, leaving 16 bases of the junction unmatched. CDR3 in DNA: TGTGCCAGCAGCCCGAGGGGGAGGGGGCAAGATCGCTCTGGAAACACCATATATTTT. Translated: CASSPRGRGQDRSGNTIYF.

In its sample, this clonotype was seen a few times. V and J are TRBV6-6 and TRBJ2-7, with 7 bases lining up with TRBD2. After removal of 4 bases from V and 5 bases from J, the junction contained 11 bases not matched to a gene. The CDR3 spans 15 residues. CDR1 and CDR2 from the germline V gene are MNHNY and SVGAGI (reference sequence). For the CDR3, the DNA is TGTGCCAGCAGTTTCTTAGCGGGTCAAGTCCACGAGCAGTACTTC. Its translation: CASSFLAGQVHEQYF.

The table lists this clonotype with a few counts. The V and J genes are TRBV20-1 and TRBJ2-3; 10 bases align to TRBD2. V lost 3 bases to trimming and J lost 5 bases; unmatched junction nucleotides: 14. CDR3 length: 17 residues. Germline V gene data show CDR1 as DFQATT and CDR2 as SNEGSKA (reference sequence). CDR3 loop: CSARSSGGAGIGDTQYF. The CDR3 bases are TGCAGTGCTAGGTCTAGCGGGGGAGCCGGCATCGGAGATACGCAGTATTTT.

This chain joins TRBV6-2 or TRBV6-3 and TRBJ2-3; 13 nucleotides align to TRBD2. This CDR3 region has 17 residues. V trimming: 4 bases; J trimming: 3 bases; junction bases outside the gene matches: 7. Germline CDR1 MNHEY, CDR2 SVGEGT. The CDR3 DNA reads TGTGCCAGCAGTTCCGTGACTAGCGGGGGGTATACAGATACGCAGTATTTT. It translates to CASSSVTSGGYTDTQYF.

This clonotype was detected a few times. The chain recombines TRBV24-1 with TRBJ1-2; D not certain. Trimming removed 5 bases at V and 2 bases at J, with 17 bases between. CDR3 length: 16 amino acids. Germline loops: CDR1 KGHDR, CDR2 SFDVKD. The CDR3 coding sequence is TGTGCCACCAGTGTGCACAGCGCCCCAAACAACTATGGCTACACCTTC. The encoded protein is CATSVHSAPNNYGYTF.

The chain has TRBV7-9 and TRBJ2-5; 8 nucleotides line up with TRBD1. The V segment lost 2 bases and the J segment 7 bases; nucleotides outside the gene matches: 12. CDR1 is SEHNR and CDR2 is FQNEAQ in the germline V gene (reference sequence). The CDR3 is 16 residues long. The DNA of the CDR3 is TGTGCCAGCAGCTTAAAGATAGGGACAGGCAAGTCGACCCAGTACTTC. Protein sequence: CASSLKIGTGKSTQYF. The variable domain in full, completed from reference TRBV7-9 and TRBJ2-5, reads DTGVSQNPRHKITKRGQNVTFRCDPISEHNRLYWYRQTLGQGPEFLTYFQNEAQLEKSRLLSDRFSAERPKGSFSTLEIQRTEQGDSAMYLCASSLKIGTGKSTQYFGPGTRLLVL.

The chain joins TRBV11-2 to TRBJ1-1; no definite D call. The CDR3 consists of 14 residues. V lost 6 bases, J lost 7 bases, and 18 bases lay in between. Germline values: CDR1 SGHAT, CDR2 FQNNGV. The CDR3 region is CASRALMVSDEAFF. CDR3 nucleotides: TGTGCCAGCAGGGCCTTGATGGTTAGTGATGAAGCTTTCTTT.

In this sample, this clonotype turned up many times. The V gene is TRBV10-3, the J gene TRBJ1-1, with a tentative D call TRBD1 (6 bases). The germline CDR1 and CDR2 sequences are ENHRY and SYGVKD. The V end lost 4 bases, the J end lost 1 base, and 13 bases lay between the germline ends. The CDR3 spans 15 residues. The CDR3 region has the DNA TGTGCCATCAGTGGAGCCGGGACAAGGAACACTGAAGCTTTCTTT. As protein: CAISGAGTRNTEAFF.